This TCR beta chain was observed in a study of T cells in Graves' hyperthyroidism and ophthalmopathy. In the study overall: Peripheral blood was drawn at first diagnosis, prior to all treatment. Whole-study findings and limits: Within blood appeared most thyroid clonotypes that had expanded above 0.001.

The source of the PBMCs was 8.5 to 10 ml of fresh peripheral blood. The investigators amplified TCR beta CDR3 regions from RNA transcripts. The HTBI set primed first-round TCR CDR3 RT-PCR. Using its own MiXCR run on the multiplex PCR reads, TCRdb lists one record per CDR3 protein. The data show about 420,000 distinct CDR3 sequences, 12% to 15% seen once. The CDR3 runs 15 residues. CDR1 is SNHLY and CDR2 is FYNNEI in the germline V gene. V was pared by 3 bases and J by 6 bases, with 10 bases of the junction left unmatched. To note about this clonotype: What it binds is not known.

Sequencing used blood. This receptor was taken from a woman aged 18-29 years with Graves' hyperthyroidism. The genes are TRBV2 and TRBJ2-7; 8 bases line up with TRBD1. CDR3 sequence (DNA): TGTGCCAGCAGTGATTTGGCAGGGGGCGAGGGCGAGCAGTACTTC. Protein product: CASSDLAGGEGEQYF.